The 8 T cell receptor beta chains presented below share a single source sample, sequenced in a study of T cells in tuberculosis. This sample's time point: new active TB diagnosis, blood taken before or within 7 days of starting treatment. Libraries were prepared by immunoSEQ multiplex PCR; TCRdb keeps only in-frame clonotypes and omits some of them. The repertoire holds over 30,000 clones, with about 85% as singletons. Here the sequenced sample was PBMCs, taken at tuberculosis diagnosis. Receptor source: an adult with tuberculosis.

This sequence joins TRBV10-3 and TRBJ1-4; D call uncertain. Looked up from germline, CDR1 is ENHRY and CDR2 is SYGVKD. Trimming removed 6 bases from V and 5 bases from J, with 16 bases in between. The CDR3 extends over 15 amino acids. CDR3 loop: CAISPNGISNEKLFF. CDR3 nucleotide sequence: TGTGCCATCAGCCCCAACGGGATTTCAAATGAAAAACTGTTTTTT.

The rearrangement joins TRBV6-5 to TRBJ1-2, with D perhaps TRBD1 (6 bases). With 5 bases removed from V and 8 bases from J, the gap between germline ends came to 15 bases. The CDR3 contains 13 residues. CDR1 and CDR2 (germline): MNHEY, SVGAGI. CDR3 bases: TGTGCCAGCAGTCTAAACAGGGAGACCGGCTACACCTTC. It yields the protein CASSLNRETGYTF.

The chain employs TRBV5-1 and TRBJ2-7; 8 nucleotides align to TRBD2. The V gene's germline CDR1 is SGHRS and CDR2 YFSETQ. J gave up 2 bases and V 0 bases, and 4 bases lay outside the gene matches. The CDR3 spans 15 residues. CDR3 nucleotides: TGCGCCAGCAGCTTGGCGGGGGGGCGGGCCTACGAGCAGTACTTC. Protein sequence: CASSLAGGRAYEQYF.

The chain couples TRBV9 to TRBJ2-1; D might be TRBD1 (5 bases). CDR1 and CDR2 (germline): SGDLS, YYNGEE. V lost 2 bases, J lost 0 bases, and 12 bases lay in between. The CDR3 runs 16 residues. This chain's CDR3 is CASSVRQPSSYNEQFF. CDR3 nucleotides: TGTGCCAGCAGCGTCCGACAGCCGAGCTCCTACAATGAGCAGTTCTTC.

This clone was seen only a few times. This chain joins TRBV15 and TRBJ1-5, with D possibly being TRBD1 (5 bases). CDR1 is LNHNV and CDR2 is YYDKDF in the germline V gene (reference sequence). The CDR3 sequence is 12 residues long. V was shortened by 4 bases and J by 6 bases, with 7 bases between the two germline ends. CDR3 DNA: TGTGCCACCAGCAAGGGGCCTCAGCCCCAGCATTTT. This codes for CATSKGPQPQHF.

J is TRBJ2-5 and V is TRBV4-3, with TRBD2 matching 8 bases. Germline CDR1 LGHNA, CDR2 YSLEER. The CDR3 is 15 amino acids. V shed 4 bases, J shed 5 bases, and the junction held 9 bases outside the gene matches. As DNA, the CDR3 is TGCGCCAGCAGCCCATTTCTAGCGGGCGGGGAGACCCAGTACTTC. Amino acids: CASSPFLAGGETQYF.

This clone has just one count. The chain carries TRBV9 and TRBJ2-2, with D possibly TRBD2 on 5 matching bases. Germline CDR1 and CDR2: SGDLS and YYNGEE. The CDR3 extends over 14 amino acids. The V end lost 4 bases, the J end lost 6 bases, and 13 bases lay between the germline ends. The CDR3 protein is CASSPEGWSGELFF. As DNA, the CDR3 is TGTGCCAGCAGCCCAGAGGGATGGTCCGGGGAGCTGTTTTTT. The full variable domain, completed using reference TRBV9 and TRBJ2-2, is DSGVTQTPKHLITATGQRVTLRCSPRSGDLSVYWYQQSLDQGLQFLIQYYNGEERAKGNILERFSAQQFPDLHSELNLSSLELGDSALYFCASSPEGWSGELFFGEGSRLTVL.

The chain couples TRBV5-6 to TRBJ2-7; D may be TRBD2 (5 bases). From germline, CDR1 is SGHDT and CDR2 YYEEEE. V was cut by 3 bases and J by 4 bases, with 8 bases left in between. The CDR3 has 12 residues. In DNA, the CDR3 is TGTGCCAGCAGCTCACGGGGATACGAGCAGTACTTC. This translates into CASSSRGYEQYF.